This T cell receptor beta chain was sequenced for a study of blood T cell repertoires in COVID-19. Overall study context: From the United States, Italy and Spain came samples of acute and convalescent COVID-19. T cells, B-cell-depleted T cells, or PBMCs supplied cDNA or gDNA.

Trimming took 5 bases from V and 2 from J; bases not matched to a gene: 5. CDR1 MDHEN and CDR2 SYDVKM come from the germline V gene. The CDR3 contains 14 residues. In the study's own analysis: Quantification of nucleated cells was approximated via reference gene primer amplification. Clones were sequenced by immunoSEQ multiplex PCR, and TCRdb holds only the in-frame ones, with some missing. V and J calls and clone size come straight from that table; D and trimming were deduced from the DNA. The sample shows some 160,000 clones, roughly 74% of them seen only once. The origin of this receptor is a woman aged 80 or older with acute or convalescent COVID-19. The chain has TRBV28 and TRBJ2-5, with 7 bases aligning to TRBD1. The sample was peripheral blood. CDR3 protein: CASSPQTGQETQYF. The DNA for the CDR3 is TGTGCCAGCAGTCCACAGACAGGGCAAGAGACCCAGTACTTC.